The 18 T cell receptor beta chains below were found in one sample sequenced in a study of blood T cell repertoires in COVID-19. Produced via immunoSEQ multiplex PCR; TCRdb's table is partial and in-frame only. The sample carries around 99,000 clones, 75% to 85% recorded once. Sequences were obtained from peripheral blood. The receptors originated from a woman of 80 years or more with active or convalescent COVID-19.

This sequence joins TRBV6-1 and TRBJ2-2; D is uncertain. The germline V gene encodes CDR1 MNHNS and CDR2 SASEGT. The CDR3 totals 16 residues. Trimming cost V 4 bases and J 5 bases, with 17 bases left between them. CDR3 nucleotide sequence: TGTGCCAGCAGTGTTCAACCACCCTGGAGTACCGGGGAGCTGTTTTTT. Residues: CASSVQPPWSTGELFF.

Of note for this clone: Other DNA sequences within the sample encode an identical CDR3. The chain joins TRBV5-4 to TRBJ2-5; D not resolved. Trimming cost V 0 bases and J 5 bases, with 5 bases left between them. This CDR3 is built from 12 residues. Germline assignment: CDR1 SGHNT and CDR2 YYREEE (reference sequence). CDR3 sequence reads: CASSLGRETQYF. The DNA for the CDR3 is TGTGCCAGCAGCTTGGGGCGGGAGACCCAGTACTTC.

The V gene is TRBV10-3, the J gene TRBJ2-7; a possible D gene is TRBD1 (6 bases). CDR1 ENHRY and CDR2 SYGVKD come from the germline V gene. The CDR3 loop spans 13 amino acids. V dropped 5 bases and J dropped 7 bases, with 15 bases sitting between them. The CDR3 bases are TGTGCCATCAGTACACAGGGTTTCGGGGAGCAGTACTTC. Translation gives CAISTQGFGEQYF.

The rearrangement joins TRBV4-3 to TRBJ2-3, with 13 bases fitting TRBD2. The CDR3 is 18 residues long. Germline V gene lookup returns CDR1 LGHNA and CDR2 YSLEER. The J segment lost 7 bases and the V segment lost 4 bases, leaving 14 bases of the junction unmatched. The DNA of the CDR3 is TGCGCCAGCAGCCCATCACGGACTAGCGGGAGCGGAGAGAATACGCAGTATTTT. Residues: CASSPSRTSGSGENTQYF.

The chain uses TRBV9 and TRBJ1-1; D remains ambiguous. The germline gives CDR1 SGDLS, CDR2 YYNGEE. The germline V and J ends were trimmed by 3 bases and 1 base, with 10 bases remaining between them. The CDR3 extends over 14 amino acids. The CDR3 DNA reads TGTGCCAGCAGCGCGACATCCACGAACACTGAAGCTTTCTTT. Residues: CASSATSTNTEAFF.

The rearrangement joins TRBV6-2 or TRBV6-3 to TRBJ2-1; 9 bases are a match to TRBD2. Unmatched junction bases numbered 18, after V lost 5 bases and J lost 7 bases. Looked up from germline, CDR1 is MNHEY and CDR2 is SVGEGT. The CDR3 runs 18 residues. Here the CDR3 DNA reads TGTGCCAGCAGTACGACACTCTTGACTAGCGGTCGGGGAAATGAGCAGTTCTTC. Protein product: CASSTTLLTSGRGNEQFF.

The chain is built from TRBV2 and TRBJ2-5; 12 bases line up with TRBD1. There are 15 residues in the CDR3. J lost 5 bases, V lost 4 bases, and 5 bases had no gene match. Germline V gene lookup returns CDR1 SNHLY and CDR2 FYNNEI. The chain's CDR3 is CASSGGQGAWETQYF. CDR3 in DNA: TGTGCCAGCAGTGGGGGACAGGGGGCTTGGGAGACCCAGTACTTC.

The chain is built from TRBV4-1 and TRBJ1-5; TRBD1 agrees at 10 bases. V was clipped by 0 bases and J by 5 bases; unmatched bases: 1. This CDR3 spans 15 amino acids. Germline V gives CDR1 MGHRA, CDR2 YSYEKL. CDR3 loop: CASSQDDRGHQPQHF. The CDR3 coding sequence is TGCGCCAGCAGCCAAGATGACAGGGGGCATCAGCCCCAGCATTTT.

The rearrangement joins TRBV4-2 to TRBJ2-1; 13 bases are shared with TRBD2. The CDR3 length is 15 residues. CDR1 and CDR2 from the germline V gene are LGHNA and YNFKEQ. V lost 4 bases, J lost 6 bases, and 3 bases stayed unmatched. In nucleotides, the CDR3 is TGTGCCAGCAGCCCACTAGCGGGAGGGTCCAATGAGCAGTTCTTC. Protein sequence: CASSPLAGGSNEQFF.

The chain links TRBV6-5 to TRBJ1-1; a possible D gene is TRBD1 (5 bases). The CDR3 totals 12 residues. CDR1 is MNHEY, CDR2 SVGAGI, per germline. With 6 bases removed from V and 7 bases from J, the gap between germline ends came to 12 bases. DNA for the CDR3: TGTGCCAGCAGCCTCCCGGGGGGTGAAGCTTTCTTT. Its protein is CASSLPGGEAFF.

The chain uses TRBV11-3 and TRBJ2-3; 9 bases map to TRBD1. The CDR3 is 15 residues long. The junction had 0 bases not matched to a gene; V was cut back by 1 base and J by 1 base. Per the germline V gene, CDR1 is SGHNT and CDR2 is YENEEA. CDR3 nucleotides: TGTGCCAGCAGCTTAGGGACAGGGGGCACAGATACGCAGTATTTT. This translates into CASSLGTGGTDTQYF.

The chain carries TRBV11-2 and TRBJ2-1; 7 bases align to TRBD2. The CDR3 has 16 residues. Germline V gives CDR1 SGHAT, CDR2 FQNNGV. The V gene end was trimmed by 1 base and the J gene end by 9 bases; junction bases not matched to a gene: 12. The CDR3 nucleotides read TGTGCCAGCAGCTTAGCTCCCGGGGGGTATCCCGGTGAGCAGTTCTTC. Its protein product is CASSLAPGGYPGEQFF.

This chain uses TRBV6-5 with TRBJ1-2; 7 nucleotides align to TRBD1. Germline V lookup: CDR1 MNHEY, CDR2 SVGAGI. Trimming cost V 6 bases and J 4 bases; bases outside gene matches: 11. CDR3 length: 15 amino acids. The CDR3 DNA sequence: TGTGCCAGCAGGCTTAGAGGGGGCGAATCCTATGGCTACACCTTC. It specifies CASRLRGGESYGYTF.

This clone has just one count. The chain combines TRBV10-3 with TRBJ1-6, with 7 bases identical to TRBD1. V was pared by 6 bases and J by 6 bases, with 2 bases of the junction left unmatched. The germline V gene encodes CDR1 ENHRY and CDR2 SYGVKD. This CDR3 has 13 amino acids. The CDR3 DNA follows: TGTGCCATCAGAGACAGGGCTAATTCACCCCTCCACTTT. Amino acids: CAIRDRANSPLHF.

The table lists this clone with a count of one. The V and J genes are TRBV6-1 and TRBJ1-5; D ambiguous. Deletions cut 1 base from V and 7 bases from J, with 14 bases between. The CDR3 loop spans 15 amino acids. Germline V gene sequence: CDR1 MNHNS, CDR2 SASEGT. The CDR3 bases are TGTGCCAGCAGTGAAGATCACGACATGTTGCAGCCCCAGCATTTT. This sequence encodes CASSEDHDMLQPQHF.

The CDR3 loop reads CASLSTRSYEQYF. The CDR3 DNA follows: TGTGCCAGTTTGTCGACACGGTCCTACGAGCAGTACTTC. The chain joins TRBV19 to TRBJ2-7; D is unclear. The CDR3 sequence is 13 residues long. V was cut by 8 bases and J by 1 base, with 12 bases left in between. Germline CDR1 and CDR2: LNHDA and SQIVND (reference sequence).

This clone was seen only a few times. The chain links TRBV6-5 to TRBJ2-5; D unresolved. The CDR3 runs 11 residues. V was pared by 6 bases and J by 5 bases, with 7 bases between. Germline CDR1 and CDR2: MNHEY and SVGAGI. The DNA of the CDR3 is TGTGCCAGCAGATCCGCGGAGACCCAGTACTTC. Translating gives CASRSAETQYF.

The chain carries TRBV15 and TRBJ2-7; D is possibly TRBD1 (6 bases). Per the germline V gene, CDR1 is LNHNV and CDR2 is YYDKDF (reference sequence). The CDR3 has 12 amino acids. Deletions cut 1 base from V and 10 bases from J, with 11 bases between. The CDR3 nucleotides are TGTGCCACCAGCAGAGTAGAGGGGGTTCAGTACTTC. This codes for CATSRVEGVQYF.